These 2 T cell receptor beta chains were all obtained from the same sample, sequenced in a study of blood T cells in healthy people across ages. The authors ran a second PCR of roughly 6 to 11 cycles using a sample-barcoded 5' primer and a J-beta primer mix. From the 5' RACE reads, TCRdb called clonotypes with MiXCR, one entry per CDR3 protein. The sample gives about a million distinct CDR3 sequences, under 50% of which show up once; around 15% is in the top ten. The sequenced sample was blood. The receptors derive from a man aged 25-40 years in good health.

This clonotype was observed a few times. The genes are TRBV9 and TRBJ2-3; 8 bases are a match to TRBD2. V shed 3 bases and J 8 bases; nucleotides not matched to a gene: 17. The V gene's germline CDR1 is SGDLS and CDR2 YYNGEE. The CDR3 is 17 residues long. The CDR3 protein is CASSGTSGGDQRGTQYF. The DNA for the CDR3 is TGTGCCAGCAGCGGGACCAGCGGGGGAGATCAGCGGGGTACGCAGTATTTT.

This clonotype was found many times. The chain is built from TRBV7-9 and TRBJ2-1; D is undetermined. This CDR3 comprises 15 residues. Between the trimmed V and J ends, which lost 2 bases and 7 bases, there was a span of 15 bases. Germline V CDR1 and CDR2: SEHNR, FQNEAQ (reference sequence). Written as DNA, the CDR3 is TGTGCCAGCAGCTTACCAAGGCGGTTGGGTAATGAGCAGTTCTTC. Translation gives CASSLPRRLGNEQFF.